The rows below give T cell receptor beta chains drawn from one sample of a study of T cells in localized non-small cell lung cancer. The assay was immunoSEQ multiplex PCR, and TCRdb's table has in-frame clones only and misses some. The sample carries about 12,000 clones, about 86% recorded once. The sample consisted of peripheral blood, taken before any cancer treatment. The receptors were sampled from a male donor older than 55 with stage I lung adenocarcinoma. Each CDR3 is given with its conserved first and last residue. D genes are given only for firm matches. The listing skips clone size in some rows; elsewhere it reads once, few, many or a size class.

TRBV7-9	NA	TRBJ2-2	few	CASSPQGTRGELFF	TGTGCCAGCAGCCCCCAGGGGACGAGAGGGGAGCTGTTTTTT
TRBV30	NA	TRBJ1-1	NA	CAWSALVPSTEAFF	TGTGCCTGGAGTGCACTTGTTCCGAGCACTGAAGCTTTCTTT
TRBV28	TRBD1	TRBJ2-7	NA	CASSSTTGVQYF	TGTGCCAGCAGTTCCACAACAGGGGTACAGTACTTC
TRBV2	NA	TRBJ1-2	NA	CASVSQGNYGYTF	TGTGCCAGCGTTTCTCAGGGAAACTATGGCTACACCTTC
TRBV7-8	TRBD1	TRBJ2-7	NA	CASSFLGQGTYEQYF	TGTGCCAGCAGCTTCCTCGGACAGGGCACGTACGAGCAGTACTTC
TRBV4-2	TRBD1	TRBJ1-5	NA	CASSQSGQGNQPQHF	TGTGCCAGCAGCCAATCGGGACAGGGTAATCAGCCCCAGCATTTT
TRBV7-3	NA	TRBJ2-2	NA	CASSPSGLIGELFF	TGTGCCAGCAGCCCCTCAGGACTGATCGGGGAGCTGTTTTTT
TRBV21-1	NA	TRBJ2-7	NA	CASPKMSHEQYF	TGTGCCAGCCCTAAAATGAGCCACGAGCAGTACTTC
TRBV11-3	NA	TRBJ2-1	NA	CASSFGGLGHNEQFF	TGTGCCAGCAGCTTTGGGGGGCTGGGGCACAATGAGCAGTTCTTC
TRBV7-2	NA	TRBJ2-7	NA	CASGTGTYEQYF	TGTGCCAGCGGGACGGGGACCTACGAGCAGTACTTC
TRBV4-2	NA	TRBJ2-1	NA	CASSQSRHEQFF	TGTGCCAGCAGCCAATCGAGACATGAGCAGTTCTTC
TRBV2	NA	TRBJ2-1	NA	CASRDYRVNEQFF	TGTGCCAGCCGAGATTACAGGGTCAATGAGCAGTTCTTC
TRBV7-3	NA	TRBJ2-1	few	CASSFRGSEQFF	TGTGCCAGCAGCTTCCGGGGGAGTGAGCAGTTCTTC
TRBV28	TRBD2	TRBJ2-7	NA	CASSPSGSRSYEQYF	TGTGCCAGCAGCCCCAGCGGGAGTCGGTCCTACGAGCAGTACTTC
TRBV29-1	TRBD2	TRBJ2-2	NA	CSLTSGTGELFF	TGCAGCCTCACTAGCGGTACCGGGGAGCTGTTTTTT
TRBV11-2	NA	TRBJ2-4	NA	CASSPGLAKNIQYF	TGTGCCAGCAGCCCGGGGCTAGCCAAAAACATTCAGTACTTC
TRBV27	TRBD2	TRBJ2-7	NA	CASSLRSGMTYEQYF	TGTGCCAGCAGTTTAAGGAGCGGGATGACCTACGAGCAGTACTTC
TRBV6-5	TRBD1	TRBJ2-7	NA	CAIRTGGTEAEQYF	TGTGCCATCAGGACAGGGGGAACTGAGGCCGAGCAGTACTTC
TRBV5-1	TRBD2	TRBJ2-7	NA	CASSGGLSYEQYF	TGCGCCAGCAGCGGGGGACTATCCTACGAGCAGTACTTC
TRBV5-1	NA	TRBJ2-7	NA	CASRQDTSYEQYF	TGCGCCAGCAGACAGGACACCTCCTACGAGCAGTACTTC
TRBV18	NA	TRBJ1-1	NA	CASSPRTDYTEAFF	TGTGCCAGCTCACCGAGGACAGATTACACTGAAGCTTTCTTT
TRBV18	NA	TRBJ1-2	NA	CASSPSAGADYGYTF	TGTGCCAGCTCACCATCAGCAGGGGCGGACTATGGCTACACCTTC
TRBV6-1	NA	TRBJ2-3	NA	CASSEQRGTDTQYF	TGTGCCAGCAGTGAACAAAGGGGCACAGATACGCAGTATTTT